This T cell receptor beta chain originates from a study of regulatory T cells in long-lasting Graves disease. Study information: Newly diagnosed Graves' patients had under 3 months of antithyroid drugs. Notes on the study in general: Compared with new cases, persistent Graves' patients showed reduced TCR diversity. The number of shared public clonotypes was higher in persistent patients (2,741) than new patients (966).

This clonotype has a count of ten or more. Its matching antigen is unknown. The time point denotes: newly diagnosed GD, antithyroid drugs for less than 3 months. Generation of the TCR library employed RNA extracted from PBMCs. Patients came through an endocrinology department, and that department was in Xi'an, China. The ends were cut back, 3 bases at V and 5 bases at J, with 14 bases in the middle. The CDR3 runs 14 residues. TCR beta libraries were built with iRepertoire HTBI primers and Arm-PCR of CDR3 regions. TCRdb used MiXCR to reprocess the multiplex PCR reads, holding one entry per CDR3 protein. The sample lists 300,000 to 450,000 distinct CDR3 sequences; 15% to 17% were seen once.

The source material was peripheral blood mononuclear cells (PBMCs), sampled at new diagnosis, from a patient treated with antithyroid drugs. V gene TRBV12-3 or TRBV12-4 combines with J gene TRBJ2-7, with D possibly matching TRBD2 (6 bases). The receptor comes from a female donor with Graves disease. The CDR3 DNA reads TGTGCCAGCAGTTTTGGGAGGAGGGGCGACGAGCAGTACTTC. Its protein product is CASSFGRRGDEQYF.